This T cell receptor beta chain appears in the sequencing data of a study of T-cell memory formation after mild COVID-19. The germline gives CDR1 SGHTA, CDR2 FQGTGA. This CDR3 region has 12 residues. This clonotype has just a few counts. Its ends do not fully match the called genes, so a read error is possible. From the 5' RACE reads, TCRdb called clonotypes with MiXCR, one entry per CDR3 protein. Here the sample spans about 430,000 distinct CDR3 sequences, roughly 24% being singletons. V is TRBV7-3 and J is TRBJ2-4, with D perhaps TRBD1 or TRBD2 (6 bases each). The material sequenced was PBMCs or a T cell subset sorted from them (not recorded which). The receptor's source is an adult woman who had mild COVID-19 (a few samples of this study predate the infection). Cell type and time point are not known. CDR3 protein: CASSLSRGPLHF. The CDR3 DNA sequence: TGTGCCAGCAGCTTATCCCGGGGGCCTCTACACTTC.